This TCR beta chain was identified in a study of blood T cell repertoires in COVID-19. V was clipped by 6 bases and J by 1 base, with 13 bases between them. Germline-derived CDR1 and CDR2 are SQVTM and ANQGSEA. This CDR3 is built from 13 residues. Only in-frame clones appear in the TCRdb table, and some are missing; sequencing was by immunoSEQ multiplex PCR. The sample carries under 300,000 clones, roughly nine tenths recorded once. Sequenced: peripheral blood. This TCR was recovered from a woman younger than 45 with COVID-19, enrolled during active disease. The chain carries TRBV29-1 and TRBJ2-7, with D perhaps matching TRBD2 (5 bases). CDR3 region: CSVRTAASYEQYF. DNA of the CDR3: TGCAGCGTCCGAACAGCGGCATCCTACGAGCAGTACTTC.